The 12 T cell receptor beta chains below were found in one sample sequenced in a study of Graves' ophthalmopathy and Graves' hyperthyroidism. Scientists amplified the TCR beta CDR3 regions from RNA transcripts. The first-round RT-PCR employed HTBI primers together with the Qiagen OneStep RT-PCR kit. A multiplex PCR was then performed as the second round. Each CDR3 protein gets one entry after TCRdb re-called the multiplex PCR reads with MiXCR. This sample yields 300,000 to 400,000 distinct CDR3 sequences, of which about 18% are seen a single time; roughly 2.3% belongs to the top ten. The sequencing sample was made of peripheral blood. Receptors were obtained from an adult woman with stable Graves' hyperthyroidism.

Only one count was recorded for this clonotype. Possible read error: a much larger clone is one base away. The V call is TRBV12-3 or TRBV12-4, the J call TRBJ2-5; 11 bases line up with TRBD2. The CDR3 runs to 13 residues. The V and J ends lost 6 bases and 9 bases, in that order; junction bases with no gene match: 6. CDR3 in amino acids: CASSSLAGVAQYF. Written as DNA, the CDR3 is TGTGCCAGCAGCTCACTAGCGGGAGTGGCCCAGTACTTC.

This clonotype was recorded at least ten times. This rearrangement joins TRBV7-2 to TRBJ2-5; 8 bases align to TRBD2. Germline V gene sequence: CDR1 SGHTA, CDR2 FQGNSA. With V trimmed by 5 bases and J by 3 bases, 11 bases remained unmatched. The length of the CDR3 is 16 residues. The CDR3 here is CASSPRLVGREETQYF. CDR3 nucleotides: TGTGCCAGCAGCCCAAGACTCGTCGGGAGGGAAGAGACCCAGTACTTC. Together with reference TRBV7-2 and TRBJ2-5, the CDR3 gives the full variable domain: GAGVSQSPSNKVTEKGKDVELRCDPISGHTALYWYRQSLGQGLEFLIYFQGNSAPDKSGLPSDRFSAERTGGSVSTLTIQRTQQEDSAVYLCASSPRLVGREETQYFGPGTRLLVL.

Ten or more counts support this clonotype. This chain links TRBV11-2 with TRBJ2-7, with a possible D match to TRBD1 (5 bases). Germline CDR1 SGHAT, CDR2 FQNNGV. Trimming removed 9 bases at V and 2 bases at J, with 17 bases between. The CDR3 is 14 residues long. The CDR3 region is CASHQGSAPYEQYF. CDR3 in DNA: TGTGCCAGTCACCAGGGCTCCGCTCCCTACGAGCAGTACTTC.

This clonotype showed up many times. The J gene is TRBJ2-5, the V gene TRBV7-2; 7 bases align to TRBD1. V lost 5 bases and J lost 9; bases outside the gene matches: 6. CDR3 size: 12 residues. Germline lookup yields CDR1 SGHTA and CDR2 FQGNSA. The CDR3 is CASSLRQGSQYF. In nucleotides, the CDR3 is TGTGCCAGCAGCCTCCGACAGGGTTCCCAGTACTTC.

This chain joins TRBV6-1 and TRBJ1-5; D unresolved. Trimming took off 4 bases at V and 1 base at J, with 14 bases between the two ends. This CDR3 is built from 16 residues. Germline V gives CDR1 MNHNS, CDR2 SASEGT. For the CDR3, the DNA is TGTGCCAGCAGTGGAGGGTCCCTCCGGAGCAATCAGCCCCAGCATTTT. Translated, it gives CASSGGSLRSNQPQHF.

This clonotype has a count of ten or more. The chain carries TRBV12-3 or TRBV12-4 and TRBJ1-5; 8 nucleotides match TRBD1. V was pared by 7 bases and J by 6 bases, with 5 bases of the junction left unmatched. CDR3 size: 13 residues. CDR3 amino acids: CASTIGQGQPQHF. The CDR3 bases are TGTGCCAGCACCATTGGACAGGGTCAGCCCCAGCATTTT.

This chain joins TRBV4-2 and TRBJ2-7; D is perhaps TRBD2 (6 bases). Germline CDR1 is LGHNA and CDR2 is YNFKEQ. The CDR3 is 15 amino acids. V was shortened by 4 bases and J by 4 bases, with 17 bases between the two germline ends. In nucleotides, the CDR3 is TGTGCCAGCAGCCCCGCCCCGACTAGTCGGTACGAGCAGTACTTC. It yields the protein CASSPAPTSRYEQYF.

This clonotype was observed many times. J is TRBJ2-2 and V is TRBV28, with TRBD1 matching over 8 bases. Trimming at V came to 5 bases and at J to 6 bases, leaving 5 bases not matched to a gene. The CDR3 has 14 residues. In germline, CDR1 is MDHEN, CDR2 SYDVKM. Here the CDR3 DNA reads TGTGCCAGCAGTCTAGGACAGGGAGCCGGGGAGCTGTTTTTT. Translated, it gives CASSLGQGAGELFF.

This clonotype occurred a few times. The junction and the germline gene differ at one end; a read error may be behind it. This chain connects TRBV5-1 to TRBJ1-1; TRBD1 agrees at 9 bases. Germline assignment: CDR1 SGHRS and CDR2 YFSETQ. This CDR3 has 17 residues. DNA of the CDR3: TGCGCCGGCAGCTTGGGGACAGGGAATAGGATGAACACTGAAGCTTTCTTT. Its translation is CAGSLGTGNRMNTEAFF.

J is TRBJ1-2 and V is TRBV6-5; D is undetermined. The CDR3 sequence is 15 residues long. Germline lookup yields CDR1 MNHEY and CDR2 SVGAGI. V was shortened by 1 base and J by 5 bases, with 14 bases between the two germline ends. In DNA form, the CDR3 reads TGTGCCAGCAGTTACTTCGGCCAGGTCGGGTATGGCTACACCTTC. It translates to CASSYFGQVGYGYTF.

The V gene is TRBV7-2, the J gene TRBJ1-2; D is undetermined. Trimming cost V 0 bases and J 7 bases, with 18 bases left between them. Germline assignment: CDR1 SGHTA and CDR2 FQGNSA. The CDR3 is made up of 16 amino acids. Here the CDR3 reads CASSLARPARLTGYTF. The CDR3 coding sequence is TGTGCCAGCAGCTTAGCCCGGCCGGCCCGGCTGACTGGCTACACCTTC.

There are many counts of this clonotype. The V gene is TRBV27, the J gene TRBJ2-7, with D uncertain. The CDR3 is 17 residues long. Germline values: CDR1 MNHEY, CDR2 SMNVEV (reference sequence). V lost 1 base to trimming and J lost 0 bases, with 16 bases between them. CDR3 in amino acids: CASSLLARRLSSYEQYF. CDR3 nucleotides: TGTGCCAGCAGTTTATTAGCACGCAGGTTGAGCTCCTACGAGCAGTACTTC.